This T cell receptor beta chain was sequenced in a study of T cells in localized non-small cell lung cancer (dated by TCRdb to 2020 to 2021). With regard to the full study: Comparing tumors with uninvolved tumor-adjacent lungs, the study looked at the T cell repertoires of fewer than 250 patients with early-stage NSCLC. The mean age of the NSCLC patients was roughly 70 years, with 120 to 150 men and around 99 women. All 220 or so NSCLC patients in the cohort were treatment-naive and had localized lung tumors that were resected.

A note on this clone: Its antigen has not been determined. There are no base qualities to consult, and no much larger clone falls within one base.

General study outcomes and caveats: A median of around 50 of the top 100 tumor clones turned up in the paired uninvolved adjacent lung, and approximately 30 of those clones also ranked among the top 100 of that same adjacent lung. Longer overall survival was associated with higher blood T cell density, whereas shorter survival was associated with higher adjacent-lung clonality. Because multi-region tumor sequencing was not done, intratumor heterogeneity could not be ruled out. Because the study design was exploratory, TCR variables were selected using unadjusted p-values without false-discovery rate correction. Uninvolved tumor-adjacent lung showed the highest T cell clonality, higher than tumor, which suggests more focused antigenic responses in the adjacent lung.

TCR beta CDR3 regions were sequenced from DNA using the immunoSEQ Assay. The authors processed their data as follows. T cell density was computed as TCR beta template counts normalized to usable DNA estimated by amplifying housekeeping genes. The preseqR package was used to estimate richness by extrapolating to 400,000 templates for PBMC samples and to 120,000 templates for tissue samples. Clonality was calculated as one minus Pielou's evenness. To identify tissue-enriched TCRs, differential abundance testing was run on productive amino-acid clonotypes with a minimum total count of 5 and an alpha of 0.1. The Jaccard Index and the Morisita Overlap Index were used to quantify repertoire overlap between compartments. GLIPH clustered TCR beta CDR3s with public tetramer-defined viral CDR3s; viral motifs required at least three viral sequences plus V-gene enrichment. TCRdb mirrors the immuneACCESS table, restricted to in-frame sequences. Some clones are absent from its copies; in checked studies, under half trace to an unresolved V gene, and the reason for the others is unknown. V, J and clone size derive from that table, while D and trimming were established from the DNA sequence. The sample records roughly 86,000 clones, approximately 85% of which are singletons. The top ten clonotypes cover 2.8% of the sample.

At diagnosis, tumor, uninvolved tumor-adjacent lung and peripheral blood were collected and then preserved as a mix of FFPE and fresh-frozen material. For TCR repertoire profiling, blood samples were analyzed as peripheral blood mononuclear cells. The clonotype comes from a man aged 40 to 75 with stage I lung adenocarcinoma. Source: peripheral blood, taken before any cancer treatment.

The CDR3 reads CASSLDRVETQYF. The nucleotide sequence is TGCGCCAGCAGCCTGGACAGGGTGGAGACCCAGTACTTC. In this chain, TRBV4-3 is recombined with TRBJ2-5; 8 central nucleotides agree with TRBD1. For this chain, trimming is 4 bases at the V end and 5 bases at the J end, and the number of junction bases without a gene match is 3. Based on the germline V gene, the CDR1 and CDR2 sequences are LGHNA and YSLEER. The CDR3 contains 13 residues, cysteine and phenylalanine counted. Only the CDR3 portion is preserved as DNA: 39 bases, with reading frame beginning at the first base.